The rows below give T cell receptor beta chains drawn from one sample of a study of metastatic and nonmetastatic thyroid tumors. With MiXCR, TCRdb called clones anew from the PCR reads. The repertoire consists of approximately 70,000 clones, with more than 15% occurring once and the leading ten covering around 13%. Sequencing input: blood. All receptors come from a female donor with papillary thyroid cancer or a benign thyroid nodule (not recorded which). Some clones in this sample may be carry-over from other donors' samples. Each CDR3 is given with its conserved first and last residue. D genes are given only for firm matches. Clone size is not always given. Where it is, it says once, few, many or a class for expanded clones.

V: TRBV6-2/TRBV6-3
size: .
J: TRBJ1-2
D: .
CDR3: CASSREWSANYGYTF
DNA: TGTGCCAGCAGCAGGGAGTGGAGCGCTAACTATGGCTACACCTTC

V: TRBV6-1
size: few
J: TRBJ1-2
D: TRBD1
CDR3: CASAPGGNYGYTF
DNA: TGTGCCAGCGCCCCAGGGGGAAACTATGGCTACACCTTC

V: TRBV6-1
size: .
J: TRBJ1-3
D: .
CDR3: CASSDLRTAGNTIYF
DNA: TGTGCCAGCAGTGATCTGAGAACGGCGGGAAACACCATATATTTT

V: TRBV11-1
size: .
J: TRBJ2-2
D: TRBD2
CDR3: CASSLRRGRSRDGELFF
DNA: TGTGCCAGCAGCTTAAGGCGCGGGAGGTCTAGGGACGGGGAGCTGTTTTTT

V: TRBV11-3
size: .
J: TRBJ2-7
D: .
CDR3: CASSLAGNNYEQYF
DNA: TGTGCCAGCAGCTTAGCAGGCAATAACTACGAGCAGTACTTC

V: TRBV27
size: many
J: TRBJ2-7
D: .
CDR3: CASGTPGPVYEQYF
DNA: TGTGCCAGCGGGACCCCCGGCCCGGTCTACGAGCAGTACTTC

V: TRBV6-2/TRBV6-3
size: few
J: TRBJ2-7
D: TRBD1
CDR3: CASRPGTGIVYEQYF
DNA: TGTGCCAGCAGGCCCGGGACAGGGATAGTTTACGAGCAGTACTTC

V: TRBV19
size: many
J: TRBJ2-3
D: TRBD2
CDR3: CASSIFGRAEDTQYF
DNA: TGTGCCAGTAGTATTTTCGGGAGGGCTGAAGATACGCAGTATTTT

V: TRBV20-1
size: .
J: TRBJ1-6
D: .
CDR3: CSALTGPRDSTLHF
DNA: TGCAGTGCCCTAACAGGGCCTAGGGATTCAACCCTCCACTTT

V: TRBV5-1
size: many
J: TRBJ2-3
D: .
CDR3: CASSLGSSIVSDTQYF
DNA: TGCGCCAGCAGCTTAGGCTCATCAATCGTCTCAGATACGCAGTATTTT

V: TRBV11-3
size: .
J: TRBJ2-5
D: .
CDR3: CASSSGGETQYF
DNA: TGTGCCAGCAGCTCCGGTGGCGAGACCCAGTACTTC

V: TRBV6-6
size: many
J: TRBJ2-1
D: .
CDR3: CASSYKRDHNEQFF
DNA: TGTGCCAGCAGTTACAAGAGGGACCACAATGAGCAGTTCTTC

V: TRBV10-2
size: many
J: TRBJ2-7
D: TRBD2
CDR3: CASRWGRGDYEQYF
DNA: TGCGCCAGCCGGTGGGGGAGGGGCGATTACGAGCAGTACTTC

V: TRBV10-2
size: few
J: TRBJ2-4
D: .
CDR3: CASSEVQPEGLKQQYF
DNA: TGCGCCAGCAGCGAGGTCCAACCCGAGGGCCTTAAGCAGCAGTACTTC

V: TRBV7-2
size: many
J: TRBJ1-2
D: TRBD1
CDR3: CASSPDRLYGYTF
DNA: TGTGCCAGCAGCCCGGACAGGTTGTATGGCTACACCTTC

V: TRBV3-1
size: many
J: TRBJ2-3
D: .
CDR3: CASSQDVLGITDTQYF
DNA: TGTGCCAGCAGCCAAGATGTTCTAGGGATCACAGATACGCAGTATTTT

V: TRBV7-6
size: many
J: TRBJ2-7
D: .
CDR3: CASSYHLAEQYF
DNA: TGTGCCAGCAGCTATCATCTTGCCGAGCAGTACTTC

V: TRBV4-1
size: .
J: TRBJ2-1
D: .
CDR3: CASSQPVGFTVNEQFF
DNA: TGCGCCAGCAGCCAGCCTGTGGGTTTCACGGTCAATGAGCAGTTCTTC

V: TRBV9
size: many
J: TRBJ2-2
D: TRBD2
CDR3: CASSGAGELNTGELFF
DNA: TGTGCCAGCAGCGGAGCGGGAGAGCTGAACACCGGGGAGCTGTTTTTT

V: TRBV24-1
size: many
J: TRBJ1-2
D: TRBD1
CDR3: CATSDPPLFRGYGYTF
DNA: TGTGCCACCAGTGATCCCCCGCTCTTCAGGGGGTATGGCTACACCTTC

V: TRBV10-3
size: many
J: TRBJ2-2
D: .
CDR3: CAISDNTGELFF
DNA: TGTGCCATCAGTGACAACACCGGGGAGCTGTTTTTT

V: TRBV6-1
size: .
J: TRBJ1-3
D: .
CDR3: CASSAIGGNTIYF
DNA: TGTGCCAGCAGCGCCATCGGTGGAAACACCATATATTTT

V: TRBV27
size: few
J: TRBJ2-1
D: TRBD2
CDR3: CASSGRTSGVNEQFF
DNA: TGTGCCAGCAGTGGGAGGACTAGCGGCGTCAATGAGCAGTTCTTC

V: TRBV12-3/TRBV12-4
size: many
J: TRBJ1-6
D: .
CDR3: CASSATPWGQANSPLHF
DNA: TGTGCCAGCAGTGCTACCCCGTGGGGGCAGGCTAATTCACCCCTCCACTTT

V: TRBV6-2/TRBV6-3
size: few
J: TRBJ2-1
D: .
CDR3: CASSFRSQYGYNEQFF
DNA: TGTGCCAGCAGCTTCCGATCCCAGTACGGGTACAATGAGCAGTTCTTC

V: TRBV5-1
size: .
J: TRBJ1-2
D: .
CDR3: CASSYQEAGGYTF
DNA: TGCGCCAGCAGTTATCAGGAGGCGGGTGGCTACACCTTC

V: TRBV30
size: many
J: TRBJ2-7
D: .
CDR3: CAWSVGTYYEQYF
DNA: TGTGCCTGGAGTGTGGGGACGTATTACGAGCAGTACTTC

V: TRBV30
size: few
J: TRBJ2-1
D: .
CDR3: CAWRAGSAEQFF
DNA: TGTGCCTGGAGGGCAGGGTCTGCTGAGCAGTTCTTC

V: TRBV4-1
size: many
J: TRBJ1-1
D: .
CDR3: CASSQDPAGYTTEAFF
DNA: TGCGCCAGCAGCCAAGATCCGGCAGGGTATACAACTGAAGCTTTCTTT

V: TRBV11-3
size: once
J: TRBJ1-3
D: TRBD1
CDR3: CASSSVTGVGNTIYF
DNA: TGTGCCAGCAGTTCGGTTACAGGGGTCGGAAACACCATATATTTT

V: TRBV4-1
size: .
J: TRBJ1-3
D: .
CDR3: CASSPSGSGNTIYF
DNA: TGCGCCAGCTCCCCCAGCGGCTCTGGAAACACCATATATTTT

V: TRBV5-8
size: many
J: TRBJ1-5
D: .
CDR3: CASSGDVNQPQHF
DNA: TGTGCCAGCAGTGGGGACGTCAATCAGCCCCAGCATTTT

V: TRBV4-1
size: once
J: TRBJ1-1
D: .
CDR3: CASSQDTFAFF
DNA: TGCGCCAGCAGCCAAGATACTTTTGCTTTCTTT

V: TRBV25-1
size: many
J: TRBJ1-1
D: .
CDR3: CASTPRGTVTEAFF
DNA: TGTGCCAGCACCCCACGGGGGACGGTCACTGAAGCTTTCTTT

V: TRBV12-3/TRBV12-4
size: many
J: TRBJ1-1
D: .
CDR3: CASSRGRAEAFF
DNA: TGTGCCAGCAGCCGCGGACGCGCAGAAGCTTTCTTT

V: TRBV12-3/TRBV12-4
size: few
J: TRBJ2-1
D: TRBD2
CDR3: CASSLYAWTSGLYNEQFF
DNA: TGTGCCAGCAGTTTATATGCGTGGACTAGCGGACTCTACAATGAGCAGTTCTTC

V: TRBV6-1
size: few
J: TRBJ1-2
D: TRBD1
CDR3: CASRETGYDYGYTF
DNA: TGTGCCAGCAGAGAGACAGGGTATGACTATGGCTACACCTTC

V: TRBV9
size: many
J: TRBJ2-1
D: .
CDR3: CASSVVGSTRNYNEQFF
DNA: TGTGCCAGCAGCGTAGTTGGATCCACTCGAAATTACAATGAGCAGTTCTTC

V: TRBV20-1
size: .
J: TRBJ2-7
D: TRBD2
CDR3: CSARGWTSDYEQYF
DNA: TGCAGTGCTAGAGGATGGACTAGCGACTACGAGCAGTACTTC

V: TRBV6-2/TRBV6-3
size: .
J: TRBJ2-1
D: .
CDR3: CASSYFGKHEQFF
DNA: TGTGCCAGCAGTTATTTCGGGAAACATGAGCAGTTCTTC

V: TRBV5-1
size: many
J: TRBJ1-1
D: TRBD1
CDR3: CASSPLQGDTEAFF
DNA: TGCGCCAGCAGCCCGTTACAGGGGGACACTGAAGCTTTCTTT

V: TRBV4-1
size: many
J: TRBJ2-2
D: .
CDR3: CASSQEQQVGGELFF
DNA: TGCGCCAGCAGCCAAGAACAGCAGGTGGGCGGGGAGCTGTTTTTT